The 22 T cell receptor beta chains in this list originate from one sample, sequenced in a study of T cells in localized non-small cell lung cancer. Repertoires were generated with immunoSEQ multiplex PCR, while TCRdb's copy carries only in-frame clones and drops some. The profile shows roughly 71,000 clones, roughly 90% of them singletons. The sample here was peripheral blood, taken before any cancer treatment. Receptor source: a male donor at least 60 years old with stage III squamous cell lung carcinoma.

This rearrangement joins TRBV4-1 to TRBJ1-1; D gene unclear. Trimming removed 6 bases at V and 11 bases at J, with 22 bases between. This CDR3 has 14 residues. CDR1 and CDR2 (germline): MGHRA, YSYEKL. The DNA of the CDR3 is TGCGCCAGCAGTTACAACGACGCTTCGGAAGGGGCTTTCTTT. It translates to CASSYNDASEGAFF.

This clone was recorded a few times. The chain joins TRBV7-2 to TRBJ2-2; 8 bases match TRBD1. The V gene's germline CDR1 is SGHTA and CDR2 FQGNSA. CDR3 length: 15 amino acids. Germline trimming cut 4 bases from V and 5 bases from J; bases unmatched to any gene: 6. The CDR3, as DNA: TGTGCCAGCAGCTCGACAGGGGCAGGTACCGGGGAGCTGTTTTTT. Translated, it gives CASSSTGAGTGELFF.

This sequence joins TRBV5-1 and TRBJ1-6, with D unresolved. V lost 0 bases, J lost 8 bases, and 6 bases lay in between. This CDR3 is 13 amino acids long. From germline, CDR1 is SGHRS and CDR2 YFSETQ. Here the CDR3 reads CASSLEQDSPLHF. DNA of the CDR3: TGCGCCAGCAGCTTGGAGCAGGATTCACCCCTCCACTTT.

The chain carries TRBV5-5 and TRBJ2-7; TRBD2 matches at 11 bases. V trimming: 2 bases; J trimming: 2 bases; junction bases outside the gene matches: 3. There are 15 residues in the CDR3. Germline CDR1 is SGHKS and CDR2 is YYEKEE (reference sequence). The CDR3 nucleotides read TGTGCCAGCAGCTTCCTAGCGGGGGGCACCTACGAGCAGTACGTC. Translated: CASSFLAGGTYEQYV.

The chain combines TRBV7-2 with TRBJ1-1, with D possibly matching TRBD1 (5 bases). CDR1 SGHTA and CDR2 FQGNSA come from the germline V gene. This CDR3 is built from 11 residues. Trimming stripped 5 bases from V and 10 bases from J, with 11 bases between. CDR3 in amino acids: CASSQKGIAFF. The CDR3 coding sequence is TGTGCCAGCAGCCAGAAGGGGATAGCTTTCTTT.

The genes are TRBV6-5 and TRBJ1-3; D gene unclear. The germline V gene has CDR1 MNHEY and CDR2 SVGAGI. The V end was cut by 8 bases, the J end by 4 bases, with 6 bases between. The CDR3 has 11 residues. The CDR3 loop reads CASGVGNTIYF. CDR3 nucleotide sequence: TGTGCCAGCGGTGTGGGAAACACCATATATTTT.

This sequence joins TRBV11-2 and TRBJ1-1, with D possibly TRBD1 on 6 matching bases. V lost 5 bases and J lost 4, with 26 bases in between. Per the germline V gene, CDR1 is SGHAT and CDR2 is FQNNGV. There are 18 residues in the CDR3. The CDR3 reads CASSPIMGVGGRGTEAFF. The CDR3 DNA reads TGTGCCAGCAGCCCGATAATGGGGGTCGGGGGGCGAGGCACTGAAGCTTTCTTT.

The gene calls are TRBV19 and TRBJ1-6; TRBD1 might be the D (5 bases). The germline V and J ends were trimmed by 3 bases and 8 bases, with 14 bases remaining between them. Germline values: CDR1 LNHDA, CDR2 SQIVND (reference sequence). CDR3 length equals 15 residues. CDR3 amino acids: CASSMATGGYSPLHF. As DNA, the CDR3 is TGTGCCAGTAGTATGGCAACCGGGGGATATTCACCCCTCCACTTT. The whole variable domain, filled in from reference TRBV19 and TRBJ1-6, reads DGGITQSPKYLFRKEGQNVTLSCEQNLNHDAMYWYRQDPGQGLRLIYYSQIVNDFQKGDIAEGYSVSREKKESFPLTVTSAQKNPTAFYLCASSMATGGYSPLHFGNGTRLTVT.

The CDR3 here is CASKDRGTANEKLFF. CDR3 sequence (DNA): TGTGCCAGCAAGGACAGGGGGACAGCTAATGAAAAACTGTTTTTT. The chain has TRBV25-1 and TRBJ1-4; 10 bases are a match to TRBD1. This CDR3 is built from 15 residues. V shed 7 bases, J shed 3 bases, and the junction held 5 bases outside the gene matches. CDR1 is MGHDK, CDR2 SYGVNS, per germline.

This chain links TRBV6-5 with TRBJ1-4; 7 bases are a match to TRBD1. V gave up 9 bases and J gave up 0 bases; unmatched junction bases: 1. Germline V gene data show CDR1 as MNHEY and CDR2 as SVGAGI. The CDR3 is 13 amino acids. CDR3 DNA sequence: TGTGCCAGTGGACAGGCAACTAATGAAAAACTGTTTTTT. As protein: CASGQATNEKLFF.

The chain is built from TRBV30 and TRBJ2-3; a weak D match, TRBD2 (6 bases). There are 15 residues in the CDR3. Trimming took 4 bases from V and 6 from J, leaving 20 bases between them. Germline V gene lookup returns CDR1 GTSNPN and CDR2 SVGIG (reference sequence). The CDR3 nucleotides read TGTGCCTGGACGCACTCGGGACTCACCTCGGATACGCAGTATTTT. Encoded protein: CAWTHSGLTSDTQYF.

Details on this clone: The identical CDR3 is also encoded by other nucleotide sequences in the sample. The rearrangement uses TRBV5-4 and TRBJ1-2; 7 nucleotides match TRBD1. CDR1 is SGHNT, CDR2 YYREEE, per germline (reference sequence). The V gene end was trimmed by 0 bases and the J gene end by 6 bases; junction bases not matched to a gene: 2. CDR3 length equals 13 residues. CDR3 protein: CASSLAGTDGYTF. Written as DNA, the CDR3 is TGTGCCAGCAGCTTGGCTGGGACAGATGGCTACACCTTC.

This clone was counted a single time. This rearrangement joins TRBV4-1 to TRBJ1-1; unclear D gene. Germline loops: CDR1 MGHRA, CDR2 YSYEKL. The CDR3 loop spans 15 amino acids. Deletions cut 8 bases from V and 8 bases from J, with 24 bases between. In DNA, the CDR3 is TGCGCCAGCCAATCAGGACGCAGTAGGTCTAAGGAAGCTTTCTTT. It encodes CASQSGRSRSKEAFF.

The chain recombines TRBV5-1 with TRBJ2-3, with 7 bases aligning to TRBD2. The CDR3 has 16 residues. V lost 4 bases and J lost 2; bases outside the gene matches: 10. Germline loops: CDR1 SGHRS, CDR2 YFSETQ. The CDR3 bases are TGCGCCAGCAGCGCGGGTTCGGGACTAATCACAGATACGCAGTATTTT. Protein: CASSAGSGLITDTQYF.

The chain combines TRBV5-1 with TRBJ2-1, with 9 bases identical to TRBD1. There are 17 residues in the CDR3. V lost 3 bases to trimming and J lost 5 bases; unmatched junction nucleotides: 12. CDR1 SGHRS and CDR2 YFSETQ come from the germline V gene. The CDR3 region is CASSSSLPGQGNNEQFF. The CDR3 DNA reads TGCGCCAGCAGCTCCTCGTTACCGGGACAGGGCAACAATGAGCAGTTCTTC.

CDR3 in DNA: TGTGCCAGCAGTTTATCCCCTTGGGGACAGGGGACGCCCCAGCATTTT. It encodes CASSLSPWGQGTPQHF. This chain links TRBV27 with TRBJ1-5; 10 bases are shared with TRBD1. J lost 9 bases, V lost 0 bases, and 8 bases had no gene match. Per germline, CDR1 MNHEY and CDR2 SMNVEV (reference sequence). This CDR3 contains 16 residues.

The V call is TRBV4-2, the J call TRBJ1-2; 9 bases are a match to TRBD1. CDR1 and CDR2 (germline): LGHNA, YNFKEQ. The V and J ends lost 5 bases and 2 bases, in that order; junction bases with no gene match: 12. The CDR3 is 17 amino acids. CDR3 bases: TGTGCCAGCAGCGCTAGTACGATACAGGGGGCCAACTATGGCTACACCTTC. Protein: CASSASTIQGANYGYTF.

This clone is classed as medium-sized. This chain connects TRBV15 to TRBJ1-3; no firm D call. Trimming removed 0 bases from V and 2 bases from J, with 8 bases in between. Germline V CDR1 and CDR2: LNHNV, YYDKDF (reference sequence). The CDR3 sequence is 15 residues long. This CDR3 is CATSRDKGTGNTIYF. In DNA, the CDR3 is TGTGCCACCAGCAGAGATAAGGGAACTGGAAACACCATATATTTT.

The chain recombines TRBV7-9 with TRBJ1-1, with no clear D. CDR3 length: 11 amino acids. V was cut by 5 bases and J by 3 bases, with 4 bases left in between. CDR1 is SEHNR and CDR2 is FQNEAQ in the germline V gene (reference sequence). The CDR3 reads CASSRYTEAFF. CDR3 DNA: TGTGCCAGCAGCCGATACACTGAAGCTTTCTTT.

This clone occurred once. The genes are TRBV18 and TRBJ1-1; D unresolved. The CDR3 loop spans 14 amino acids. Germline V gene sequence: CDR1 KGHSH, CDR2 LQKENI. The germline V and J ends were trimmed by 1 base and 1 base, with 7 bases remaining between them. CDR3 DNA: TGTGCCAGCTCACCACTTAGAGAGAACACTGAAGCTTTCTTT. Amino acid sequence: CASSPLRENTEAFF. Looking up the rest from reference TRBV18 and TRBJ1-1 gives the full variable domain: NAGVMQNPRHLVRRRGQEARLRCSPMKGHSHVYWYRQLPEEGLKFMVYLQKENIIDESGMPKERFSAEFPKEGPSILRIQQVVRGDSAAYFCASSPLRENTEAFFGQGTRLTVV.

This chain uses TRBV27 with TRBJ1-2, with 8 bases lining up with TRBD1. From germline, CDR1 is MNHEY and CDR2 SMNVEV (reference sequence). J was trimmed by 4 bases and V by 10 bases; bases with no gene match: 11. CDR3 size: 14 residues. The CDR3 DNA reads TGTGCCACCCGAAGCGAGACAGGGGCCTATGGCTACACCTTC. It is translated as CATRSETGAYGYTF.

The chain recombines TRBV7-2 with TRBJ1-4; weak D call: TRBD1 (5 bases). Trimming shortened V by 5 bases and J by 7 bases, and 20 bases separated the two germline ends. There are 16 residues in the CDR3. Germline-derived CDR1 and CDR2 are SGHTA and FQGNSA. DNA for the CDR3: TGTGCCAGCAGCCCCAACTCCGGGACGGCGGGTGAAAAACTGTTTTTT. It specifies CASSPNSGTAGEKLFF.